Listed below are T cell receptor beta chains from one sample, sequenced in a study of blood T cell repertoires in COVID-19. Clones were sequenced by immunoSEQ multiplex PCR, and TCRdb holds only the in-frame ones, with some missing. The sample yields about 230,000 clones, 75% to 85% seen once. Sequencing input: peripheral blood. These receptors were taken from a man aged 35-49 years who had recovered from COVID-19. Both conserved end residues are part of each CDR3. A D gene is named only where the DNA matches it firmly. Clone size is not always given. Where it is, it says once, few, many or a class for expanded clones.

v_gene	d_gene	abundance	j_gene	CDR3aa	CDR3nt
TRBV19	TRBD1	-	TRBJ1-5	CASGDIRGARSNQPQHF	TGTGCCAGTGGCGACATCAGGGGGGCAAGGAGCAATCAGCCCCAGCATTTT
TRBV3-1/TRBV3-2	-	-	TRBJ1-1	CASSQARGAEAFF	TGTGCCAGCAGCCAAGCCAGGGGCGCTGAAGCTTTCTTT
TRBV10-1	TRBD2	-	TRBJ2-1	CASSEIAGGPGSYNEQFF	TGCGCCAGCTCAGAGATAGCGGGAGGGCCTGGTTCCTACAATGAGCAGTTCTTC
TRBV27	-	-	TRBJ1-4	CASSDWGANEKLFF	TGTGCCAGCAGCGATTGGGGGGCTAATGAAAAACTGTTTTTT
TRBV30	-	-	TRBJ2-7	CACWGASGSYEQYF	TGTGCCTGCTGGGGGGCTAGCGGATCCTACGAGCAGTACTTC
TRBV5-4	-	-	TRBJ2-7	CASSLDRDPYEQYF	TGTGCCAGCAGCTTGGACAGGGATCCCTACGAGCAGTACTTC
TRBV27	-	-	TRBJ1-3	CASSLAGASGNTIYF	TGTGCCAGCAGTTTAGCTGGGGCCTCTGGAAACACCATATATTTT
TRBV15	-	-	TRBJ2-2	CATSRGAVSGELFF	TGTGCCACCAGCAGAGGGGCCGTTTCCGGGGAGCTGTTTTTT
TRBV24-1	-	-	TRBJ1-1	CATSDFGGEAFF	TGTGCCACCAGTGATTTTGGGGGGGAAGCTTTCTTT
TRBV27	-	few	TRBJ1-2	CASSLNGGLGYGYTF	TGTGCCAGCAGTTTAAACGGGGGGCTAGGCTATGGCTACACCTTC
TRBV4-2	TRBD2	-	TRBJ2-7	CASSPRLAGGSYEQYF	TGTGCCAGCAGCCCAAGACTAGCGGGGGGTTCCTACGAGCAGTACTTC
TRBV5-8	-	-	TRBJ1-1	CASSPTGLGRILF	TGTGCCAGCAGCCCCACAGGGCTCGGCCGTATACTCTTT
TRBV6-2/TRBV6-3	-	-	TRBJ2-1	CASSRQKPGDRGEQFF	TGTGCCAGCAGTCGCCAAAAACCGGGAGATCGGGGTGAGCAGTTCTTC
TRBV19	-	-	TRBJ2-4	CASSIVAGSKNIQYF	TGTGCCAGTAGTATAGTGGCAGGGTCAAAAAACATTCAGTACTTC
TRBV7-9	TRBD2	-	TRBJ2-3	CASSLPLAGGIDTQYF	TGTGCCAGCAGCTTGCCACTAGCGGGAGGAATAGATACGCAGTATTTT
TRBV7-2	TRBD1	-	TRBJ2-7	CASSLRAGGHEQYF	TGTGCCAGCAGCTTAAGGGCAGGGGGCCACGAGCAGTACTTC
TRBV7-2	-	once	TRBJ2-5	CASSLSGAMGETQYF	TGTGCCAGCAGCTTATCCGGAGCGATGGGAGAGACCCAGTACTTC
TRBV7-6	-	-	TRBJ2-7	CASSPGTLYEQYF	TGTGCCAGCAGCCCCGGGACACTCTACGAGCAGTACTTC
TRBV5-4	-	-	TRBJ2-6	CASSGWVGGSGANVLTF	TGTGCCAGCAGCGGTTGGGTTGGAGGGTCTGGGGCCAACGTCCTGACTTTC
TRBV19	-	-	TRBJ1-1	CASSIGGGRTEAFF	TGTGCCAGTAGTATAGGTGGGGGCCGCACTGAAGCTTTCTTT
TRBV5-1	TRBD1	-	TRBJ2-5	CASSLGQGAETQYF	TGCGCCAGCAGCTTGGGACAGGGGGCGGAGACCCAGTACTTC
TRBV7-9	-	-	TRBJ2-3	CASSPTVSTDTQYF	TGTGCCAGCAGCCCGACAGTTAGCACAGATACGCAGTATTTT
TRBV7-2	TRBD2	-	TRBJ2-5	CASSVSRGAGWVETQYF	TGTGCCAGCAGCGTTTCGCGGGGAGCGGGGTGGGTAGAGACCCAGTACTTC
TRBV9	-	-	TRBJ1-4	CASSHMGGSGEKLFF	TGTGCCAGCAGCCACATGGGGGGTTCCGGTGAAAAACTGTTTTTT
TRBV5-1	-	few	TRBJ2-7	CASSSTRSYEQYF	TGCGCCAGCAGCTCGACACGCAGCTACGAGCAGTACTTC
TRBV29-1	-	-	TRBJ2-5	CSVGAVQETQYF	TGCAGCGTTGGGGCAGTACAAGAGACCCAGTACTTC
TRBV12-3/TRBV12-4	-	-	TRBJ1-1	CASSLRRGRRAFF	TGTGCCAGCAGTTTACGGAGAGGGCGCCGAGCTTTCTTT
TRBV5-4	-	-	TRBJ1-2	CASSLGGTQEGTYGYTF	TGTGCCAGCAGCTTGGGGGGGACACAAGAAGGTACCTATGGCTACACCTTC
TRBV10-2	-	-	TRBJ1-2	CASSESGRGRGNGYTF	TGCGCCAGCAGTGAGTCTGGCCGGGGTCGAGGGAATGGCTACACCTTC
TRBV5-1	TRBD2	-	TRBJ2-1	CASSLTPGLVYNEQFF	TGCGCCAGCAGCTTGACGCCGGGACTAGTATACAATGAGCAGTTCTTC
TRBV5-4	-	once	TRBJ2-5	CASSRRAGEETQYF	TGTGCCAGCAGCCGCCGGGCAGGGGAGGAGACCCAGTACTTC